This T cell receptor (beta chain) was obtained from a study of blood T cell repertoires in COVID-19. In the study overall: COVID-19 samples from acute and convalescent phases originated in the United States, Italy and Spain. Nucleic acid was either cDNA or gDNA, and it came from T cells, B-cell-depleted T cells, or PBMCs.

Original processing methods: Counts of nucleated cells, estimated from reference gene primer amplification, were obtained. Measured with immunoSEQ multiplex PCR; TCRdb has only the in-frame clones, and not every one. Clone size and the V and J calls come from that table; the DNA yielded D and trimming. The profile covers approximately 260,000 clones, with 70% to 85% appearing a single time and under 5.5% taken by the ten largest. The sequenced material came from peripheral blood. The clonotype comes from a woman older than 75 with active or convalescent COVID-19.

The CDR3 reads CASSDGGLGYTF. CDR3 DNA: TGTGCCAGCAGCGACGGGGGGTTAGGCTACACCTTC. V is TRBV7-8 and J is TRBJ1-2, with D perhaps matching TRBD1 (5 bases). CDR3 size: 12 residues. Trimming took 5 bases from V and 8 from J, leaving 12 bases between them. The germline V gene has CDR1 SGHVS and CDR2 FQNEAQ.